This T cell receptor beta chain was sequenced in a study of CD8+ T cells in alopecia areata. Notes on the study in general: Scalp repertoires also include resident alphabeta T cells from normal skin.

Sequencing templates came from extracted RNA that was reverse transcribed into cDNA. Measured with immunoSEQ multiplex PCR; TCRdb has only the in-frame clones, and not every one. The data show about 150,000 clones, roughly 50% seen once. This clone was recorded a few times. Its antigen is unidentified. The V end lost 7 bases, the J end lost 3 bases, and 10 bases lay between the germline ends. Germline V CDR1 and CDR2: ENHRY, SYGVKD. The CDR3 is 13 residues long. The source of this sequence is a human donor with alopecia areata. The chain uses TRBV10-3 and TRBJ1-5, with D possibly matching TRBD1 (5 bases). Material: CD4+ T cells sorted from blood, obtained at week 0. The CDR3 reads CAITGETNQPQHF. The CDR3 coding sequence is TGTGCCATCACGGGGGAGACCAATCAGCCCCAGCATTTT.